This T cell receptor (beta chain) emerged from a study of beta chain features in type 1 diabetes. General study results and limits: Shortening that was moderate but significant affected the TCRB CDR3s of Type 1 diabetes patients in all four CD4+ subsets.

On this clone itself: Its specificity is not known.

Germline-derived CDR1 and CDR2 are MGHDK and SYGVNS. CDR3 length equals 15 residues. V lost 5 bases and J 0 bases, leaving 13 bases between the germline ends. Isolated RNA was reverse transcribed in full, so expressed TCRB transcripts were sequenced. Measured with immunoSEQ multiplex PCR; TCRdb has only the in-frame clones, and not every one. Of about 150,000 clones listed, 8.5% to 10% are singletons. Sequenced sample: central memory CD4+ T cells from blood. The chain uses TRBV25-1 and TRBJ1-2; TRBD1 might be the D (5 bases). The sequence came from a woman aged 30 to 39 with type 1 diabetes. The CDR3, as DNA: TGTGCCAGCAGTCCGACGGGGACTCCTAACTATGGCTACACCTTC. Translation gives CASSPTGTPNYGYTF.